A selection of T cell receptor beta chains follows, all from one sample in a study of T cell repertoires in cytomegalovirus infection. TCRdb reanalysed the reads using MiXCR and keeps one entry per CDR3 protein. This table holds 400,000 or so distinct CDR3 sequences, approximately 30% found once. The source material was PBMCs. These receptors were collected from a human donor in good health (CMV status not recorded). Some clones in this sample may be carry-over from other donors' samples. CDR3s include the opening cysteine and the closing phenylalanine or tryptophan. A D gene is named only where the DNA matches it firmly. Size is omitted from some rows. Given values are once, few, many or a class for expanded clones.

clone_size	v_call	d_call	j_call	cdr3_nt	cdr3_aa
few	TRBV4-1	.	TRBJ2-7	TGCGCCAGCAGCCAAGATCTCAGGCAGACCCACTCCTACGAGCAGTACTTC	CASSQDLRQTHSYEQYF
many	TRBV29-1	.	TRBJ1-4	TGCAGCGTTGAAGCAAGGACAGCAACTAATGAAAAACTGTTTTTT	CSVEARTATNEKLFF
.	TRBV6-2/TRBV6-3	.	TRBJ2-1	TGTGCCAGCAGCCAGGACATCTCCTCCTACAATGAGCAGTTCTTC	CASSQDISSYNEQFF
many	TRBV6-1	TRBD1	TRBJ2-7	TGTGCCAGCAGTGAAGAGGGACAGAGCCTTCGGCAGTACTTC	CASSEEGQSLRQYF
many	TRBV6-2/TRBV6-3	.	TRBJ1-1	TGTGCCAGCAGCGGGGGACGGAGGAACACTGAAGCTTTCTTT	CASSGGRRNTEAFF
.	TRBV15	.	TRBJ2-3	TGTGCCACCAGCAGAGACCCCGACAGCACAGATACGCAGTATTTT	CATSRDPDSTDTQYF
few	TRBV15	TRBD2	TRBJ2-5	TGTGCCACCAGCTCGCGGGGGGGATACCAAGAGACCCAGTACTTC	CATSSRGGYQETQYF
.	TRBV6-2/TRBV6-3	TRBD2	TRBJ2-3	TGTGCCAGCAGTTACGTGGGGTCGGGCGGGGGGGCCGTTCCAGATACGCAGTATTTT	CASSYVGSGGGAVPDTQYF
few	TRBV5-6	.	TRBJ2-3	TGTGCCAGCAGCGGCGGAGGCCTCGCCAGTAGCACAGATACGCAGTATTTT	CASSGGGLASSTDTQYF
many	TRBV7-8	.	TRBJ2-1	TGTGCCAGCAGCTCTGTGCGGGGGCCCAATGAGCAGTTCTTC	CASSSVRGPNEQFF
.	TRBV14	TRBD1	TRBJ2-2	TGTGCCAGCAGCCGATGGACAGGCGACACCGGGGAGCTGTTTTTT	CASSRWTGDTGELFF
.	TRBV20-1	.	TRBJ2-7	TGCAGTGCTAGAGGTCCTAGCTACGAGCAGTACTTC	CSARGPSYEQYF
few	TRBV5-6	TRBD1	TRBJ1-2	TGTGCCAGCAGCGGTACCGGGACAGGCTATGGCTACACCTTC	CASSGTGTGYGYTF
few	TRBV7-9	TRBD1	TRBJ1-6	TGTGCCAGCAGCCCTGACAGGGGCGCCTATAATTCACCCCTCCACTTT	CASSPDRGAYNSPLHF
few	TRBV4-2	.	TRBJ2-3	TGTGCCAGCAGCCAAGCCCGGTCTTGGTCCACAGATACGCAGTATTTT	CASSQARSWSTDTQYF
.	TRBV6-1	.	TRBJ1-1	TGTGCCAGCAGTTCGGGGACGGTAGAAGCTTTCTTT	CASSSGTVEAFF
many	TRBV6-6	.	TRBJ1-1	TGTGCCAGCAGTTTGGGAGGGGAAGCTTTCTTT	CASSLGGEAFF
many	TRBV7-9	.	TRBJ2-7	TGTGCCAGCAGCCCAGCGCCGTACGAGCAGTACTTC	CASSPAPYEQYF
.	TRBV20-1	.	TRBJ1-5	TGCAGTGCGAGGGGGGGGGGGCCGGTGGATCAGCCCCAGCATTTT	CSARGGGPVDQPQHF
many	TRBV19	TRBD1	TRBJ1-3	TGTGCCAGCAAAAGGACAGGTGTCTCTGGAAACACCATATATTTT	CASKRTGVSGNTIYF
.	TRBV7-9	.	TRBJ2-7	TGTGCCAGAAGCTTAGAGGGGGTGAGCTACGAGCAGTACTTC	CARSLEGVSYEQYF
few	TRBV6-2/TRBV6-3	TRBD1	TRBJ2-7	TGTGCCAGCAGTTCCCAAACAGGGGGCGCACTTTACGAGCAGTACTTC	CASSSQTGGALYEQYF
.	TRBV29-1	.	TRBJ2-3	TGCAGCTTCCGGGACGCCAACACAGATACGCAGTATTTT	CSFRDANTDTQYF
.	TRBV12-3/TRBV12-4	.	TRBJ1-3	TGTGCCAGCGTTTTCTACAGCTCTGGAAACACCATATATTTT	CASVFYSSGNTIYF
few	TRBV5-6	TRBD1	TRBJ2-5	TGTGCCAGCAGCTTGAAGCGACAGGGCCCACAAGAGACCCAGTACTTC	CASSLKRQGPQETQYF
once	TRBV2	.	TRBJ2-1	TGTGCCAGCAGTGATGGGGGGTTAAGGTACAATGAGCAGTTCTTC	CASSDGGLRYNEQFF
.	TRBV11-3	TRBD2	TRBJ2-1	TGTGCCAGCAGCCGCGGGACTAGCGGGGGGGCCTATGAGCAGTTCTTC	CASSRGTSGGAYEQFF
.	TRBV5-1	.	TRBJ1-1	TGCGCCAGCAGCTTGAAGTATGGCGGTACTGAAGCTTTCTTT	CASSLKYGGTEAFF
once	TRBV20-1	.	TRBJ1-2	TGCAGTGTTGAGACAAACTATGGCTACACCTTC	CSVETNYGYTF
.	TRBV11-2	.	TRBJ1-4	TGTGCCAGCAGCTTAGACCCGGGACCTAATGAAAAACTGTTTTTT	CASSLDPGPNEKLFF
.	TRBV7-8	.	TRBJ2-3	TGTGCCAGCAGCTCCCCGGGGACGGGCCTCACAGATACGCAGTATTTT	CASSSPGTGLTDTQYF
few	TRBV20-1	.	TRBJ1-1	TGCAGTGCTATGCGGGATCCGAACACTGAAGCTTTCTTT	CSAMRDPNTEAFF